This T cell receptor beta chain was recovered during a study of cytomegalovirus exposure and HLA in healthy donors. Study-level findings and limits: Common viral pathogens seemed to be connected with several of the most significant clusters, according to a later analysis. Sequencing likely generated an artifact that appeared as a cluster of highly shared sequence variants. CMV serostatus alone was available as immune exposure information. Equally common other TCR beta chains were less clonally expanded than HLA-associated ones, a later analysis found.

On this clone itself: Its antigen remains unidentified.

It was with 60 Vbeta and 13 Jbeta primers that the PCR ran. Assay: immunoSEQ multiplex PCR; the TCRdb copy retains only in-frame clones and omits some. The sample has about 110,000 clones; about 80% are singletons. The sequence was collected from a woman aged 55-69 years in good health and CMV-seropositive. The source material was PBMCs.

The CDR3 region is CASSSSVGQPQHF. As DNA, the CDR3 is TGTGCCAGCAGCTCAAGCGTGGGTCAGCCCCAGCATTTT. This rearrangement joins TRBV7-3 to TRBJ1-5, with D unclear. This CDR3 is built from 13 residues. V lost 4 bases, J lost 6 bases, and 10 bases lay in between. CDR1 and CDR2 (germline): SGHTA, FQGTGA.